These 30 T cell receptor beta chains were sequenced from one sample in a study of cytomegalovirus exposure and HLA in healthy donors. PCR primers comprised 60 Vbeta and 13 Jbeta primers. TCRdb's copy holds only in-frame clones and misses some; the assay was immunoSEQ multiplex PCR. The sample table sets out approximately 52,000 clones. Sequenced material: PBMCs. Source of these receptors: a man aged 45-65 years in good health and CMV-seropositive.

The chain recombines TRBV30 with TRBJ2-3; 8 positions match TRBD2. This CDR3 contains 14 residues. Germline CDR1 reads GTSNPN; CDR2 reads SVGIG (reference sequence). V shed 0 bases and J 1 base; nucleotides not matched to a gene: 0. The CDR3 sequence: CAWSVAGGTDTQYF. The CDR3 region has the DNA TGTGCCTGGAGTGTAGCGGGGGGCACAGATACGCAGTATTTT. Complete variable domain (other parts from reference TRBV30 and TRBJ2-3): SQTIHQWPATLVQPVGSPLSLECTVEGTSNPNLYWYRQAAGRGLQLLFYSVGIGQISSEVPQNLSASRPQDRQFILSSKKLLLSDSGFYLCAWSVAGGTDTQYFGPGTRLTVL.

About this clone itself: A junction end diverges from the germline sequence, so it may reflect a read error. The chain carries TRBV30 and TRBJ2-3, with TRBD1 matching over 8 bases. The CDR3 runs 13 residues. The germline V gene has CDR1 GTSNPN and CDR2 SVGIG (reference sequence). The CDR3 bases are TGTGCCTGGAGTAGGGGACAGGACGATAAGCAGTATTTT. This encodes CAWSRGQDDKQYF.

This chain connects TRBV5-1 to TRBJ2-5; TRBD1 matches at 7 bases. With 2 bases clipped from V and 7 bases from J, the junction kept 11 bases outside the gene matches. The CDR3 consists of 15 residues. Germline V gene lookup returns CDR1 SGHRS and CDR2 YFSETQ. CDR3 sequence (DNA): TGCGCCAGCAGCTTAGGACAGGCCAGCGGTGTGACCCAGTACTTC. This codes for CASSLGQASGVTQYF.

The chain has TRBV7-2 and TRBJ1-1; no firm D call. The CDR3 is made up of 11 amino acids. From germline, CDR1 is SGHTA and CDR2 FQGNSA. The V gene lost 10 bases and the J gene lost 1 base, with 7 bases spanning the gap. CDR3 loop: CAMAGNTEAFF. DNA for the CDR3: TGTGCCATGGCGGGGAACACTGAAGCTTTCTTT.

The genes are TRBV5-1 and TRBJ2-2; 9 nucleotides agree with TRBD2. CDR3 length: 18 amino acids. Germline CDR1 SGHRS, CDR2 YFSETQ. After removal of 2 bases from V and 2 bases from J, the junction contained 10 bases not matched to a gene. The CDR3 sequence: CASSFVAGGQFNTGELFF. Written as DNA, the CDR3 is TGCGCCAGCAGCTTCGTGGCGGGGGGGCAATTTAACACCGGGGAGCTGTTTTTT.

The genes are TRBV7-9 and TRBJ2-7; 8 bases are shared with TRBD2. The V gene's germline CDR1 is SEHNR and CDR2 FQNEAQ (reference sequence). V was pared by 7 bases and J by 5 bases, with 10 bases of the junction left unmatched. This CDR3 has 14 amino acids. Written as DNA, the CDR3 is TGTGCCAGCACCCTCTCGGGGGGGGACGACGAGCAGTACTTC. It specifies CASTLSGGDDEQYF.

The gene calls are TRBV19 and TRBJ2-7, with a tentative D call TRBD1 (6 bases). The CDR3 has 14 amino acids. The germline V and J ends were trimmed by 7 bases and 1 base, with 14 bases remaining between them. The germline V gene encodes CDR1 LNHDA and CDR2 SQIVND (reference sequence). The CDR3 DNA is TGTGCCAGTACCCCGCGGACAGATTCCTACGAGCAGTACTTC. Protein product: CASTPRTDSYEQYF.

The chain joins TRBV11-1 to TRBJ2-1; 7 positions agree with TRBD2. V lost 5 bases, J lost 6 bases, and 7 bases stayed unmatched. The CDR3 runs to 14 residues. Germline V CDR1 and CDR2: SGHAT, FQDESV (reference sequence). In DNA, the CDR3 is TGTGCCAGCAGCCCTCGTAGGACTAGCAATGAGCAGTTCTTC. Translation gives CASSPRRTSNEQFF.

V and J are TRBV29-1 and TRBJ2-7, with TRBD2 identical over 8 bases. CDR1 is SQVTM, CDR2 ANQGSEA, per germline. V gave up 5 bases and J gave up 3 bases; unmatched junction bases: 6. CDR3 length: 13 residues. The CDR3 nucleotides are TGCAGCGTTCTCGGGGGGGCTTTCTACGAGCAGTACTTC. Protein product: CSVLGGAFYEQYF.

Comments on this clone: One junction end disagrees with the germline gene, perhaps due to a read error. This chain connects TRBV7-7 to TRBJ2-2; D might be TRBD1 (5 bases). This CDR3 spans 17 amino acids. Looked up from germline, CDR1 is SSHAT and CDR2 is FNYEAQ (reference sequence). The CDR3 coding sequence is TGTGCTAGCAGCACCGAGACAGCTTTTTCGAACACCGGGGAGCTGTTTTTT. It yields the protein CASSTETAFSNTGELFF.

The rearrangement joins TRBV2 to TRBJ2-7; unclear D gene. Germline V gene data show CDR1 as SNHLY and CDR2 as FYNNEI. Trimming pared 4 bases from V and 4 bases from J, leaving 8 bases between. There are 12 residues in the CDR3. DNA of the CDR3: TGTGCCAGCAGTGTGTCGACTTACGAGCAGTACTTC. Protein: CASSVSTYEQYF. Variable domain in full (rest from reference TRBV2 and TRBJ2-7): EPEVTQTPSHQVTQMGQEVILRCVPISNHLYFYWYRQILGQKVEFLVSFYNNEISEKSEIFDDQFSVERPDGSNFTLKIRSTKLEDSAMYFCASSVSTYEQYFGPGTRLTVT.

The rearrangement links TRBV7-9 to TRBJ2-1; 13 nucleotides match TRBD2. The J segment lost 0 bases and the V segment lost 4 bases, leaving 3 bases of the junction unmatched. CDR1 SEHNR and CDR2 FQNEAQ come from the germline V gene (reference sequence). The CDR3 runs to 17 residues. CDR3 in amino acids: CASSSGLAGVSYNEQFF. The CDR3 nucleotides are TGTGCCAGCAGCTCCGGACTAGCGGGGGTCTCCTACAATGAGCAGTTCTTC.

The chain employs TRBV25-1 and TRBJ2-5, with TRBD1 matching 8 bases. The CDR3 consists of 14 residues. Trimming cost V 1 base and J 5 bases; bases outside gene matches: 3. Germline CDR1 MGHDK, CDR2 SYGVNS. The CDR3 spells CASSEFRGRETQYF. The CDR3 coding sequence is TGTGCCAGCAGTGAATTCAGGGGGCGTGAGACCCAGTACTTC. The whole variable domain, remainder taken from reference TRBV25-1 and TRBJ2-5, is EADIYQTPRYLVIGTGKKITLECSQTMGHDKMYWYQQDPGMELHLIHYSYGVNSTEKGDLSSESTVSRIRTEHFPLTLESARPSHTSQYLCASSEFRGRETQYFGPGTRLLVL.

The chain links TRBV15 to TRBJ1-1; D is possibly TRBD1 (6 bases). Trimming cost V 1 base and J 3 bases, with 12 bases left between them. The germline gives CDR1 LNHNV, CDR2 YYDKDF (reference sequence). The CDR3 sequence is 15 residues long. For the CDR3, the DNA is TGTGCCACCAGCAGAGGAACCAGGGGAGACACTGAAGCTTTCTTT. Its protein product is CATSRGTRGDTEAFF.

The chain is built from TRBV6-1 and TRBJ1-3, with no clear D. V was pared by 11 bases and J by 4 bases, with 15 bases between. The CDR3 loop spans 13 amino acids. Germline CDR1 and CDR2: MNHNS and SASEGT. The CDR3 loop is CACASTGGNTIYF. CDR3 nucleotides: TGTGCCTGCGCTAGTACCGGCGGAAACACCATATATTTT.

The V gene is TRBV4-1, the J gene TRBJ1-3; possibly TRBD1 for D (5 bases). CDR1 and CDR2 (germline): MGHRA, YSYEKL. The CDR3 length is 16 residues. The V gene lost 4 bases and the J gene lost 0 bases, with 13 bases spanning the gap. Written as DNA, the CDR3 is TGCGCCAGCAGCCCTATGGACAACTACTCTGGAAACACCATATATTTT. Amino acid sequence: CASSPMDNYSGNTIYF.

V is TRBV28 and J is TRBJ1-5; no clear D. Trimming shortened V by 4 bases and J by 5 bases, and 3 bases separated the two germline ends. The germline gives CDR1 MDHEN, CDR2 SYDVKM. The CDR3 covers 11 residues. The CDR3 coding sequence is TGTGCCAGCAGTTCCGATCAGCCCCAGCATTTT. Protein sequence: CASSSDQPQHF.

This chain uses TRBV11-2 with TRBJ2-7; 7 bases match TRBD1. The J segment lost 3 bases and the V segment lost 3 bases, leaving 11 bases of the junction unmatched. The CDR3 extends over 16 amino acids. Germline values: CDR1 SGHAT, CDR2 FQNNGV. The CDR3 here is CASSLGRGTANYEQYF. In nucleotides, the CDR3 is TGTGCCAGCAGCTTGGGCCGTGGGACAGCTAACTACGAGCAGTACTTC.

As regards this clone: Relative to the germline gene, one junction end is altered; a read error may explain this. V and J are TRBV25-1 and TRBJ2-3; tentatively, D is TRBD2 (5 bases). Germline CDR1 is MGHDK and CDR2 is SYGVNS. There are 13 residues in the CDR3. In nucleotides, the CDR3 is TGTGCCAGCACAGAAGCTAGCAGAGATACGCAGTATTTT. This encodes CASTEASRDTQYF. The full variable domain, rest sourced from reference TRBV25-1 and TRBJ2-3, is EADIYQTPRYLVIGTGKKITLECSQTMGHDKMYWYQQDPGMELHLIHYSYGVNSTEKGDLSSESTVSRIRTEHFPLTLESARPSHTSQYLCASTEASRDTQYFGPGTRLTVL.

The chain is built from TRBV6-5 and TRBJ1-6; D call uncertain. Germline lookup yields CDR1 MNHEY and CDR2 SVGAGI. The V end was cut by 6 bases, the J end by 7 bases, with 10 bases between. This CDR3 spans 13 amino acids. Written as DNA, the CDR3 is TGTGCCAGCAGACGACTAGGGAATTCACCCCTCCACTTT. It translates to CASRRLGNSPLHF.

The chain uses TRBV25-1 and TRBJ1-1; D possibly corresponds to TRBD1 (5 bases). CDR1 and CDR2 from the germline V gene are MGHDK and SYGVNS. The length of the CDR3 is 15 residues. Deletions cut 1 base from V and 4 bases from J, with 13 bases between. CDR3 nucleotide sequence: TGTGCCAGCAGTGAATGGACGGCGGGGGGCACTGAAGCTTTCTTT. Translating gives CASSEWTAGGTEAFF. The full variable domain, rest sourced from reference TRBV25-1 and TRBJ1-1, is EADIYQTPRYLVIGTGKKITLECSQTMGHDKMYWYQQDPGMELHLIHYSYGVNSTEKGDLSSESTVSRIRTEHFPLTLESARPSHTSQYLCASSEWTAGGTEAFFGQGTRLTVV.

The chain combines TRBV4-3 with TRBJ2-5, with a possible D match to TRBD1 (6 bases). The CDR3 covers 16 residues. From germline, CDR1 is LGHNA and CDR2 YSLEER. The germline V and J ends were trimmed by 0 bases and 5 bases, with 16 bases remaining between them. The DNA of the CDR3 is TGCGCCAGCAGCCAAGATCACAGGGTTACAAGCGAGACCCAGTACTTC. Its protein product is CASSQDHRVTSETQYF.

The chain has TRBV15 and TRBJ1-5, with 9 positions matching TRBD1. V was clipped by 7 bases and J by 9 bases; unmatched bases: 13. The CDR3 spans 15 residues. Germline assignment: CDR1 LNHNV and CDR2 YYDKDF (reference sequence). The CDR3 bases are TGTGCCACCACAGCCTGGGACAGGGCCTTGATGCCCCAGCATTTT. Encoded protein: CATTAWDRALMPQHF.

The rearrangement links TRBV5-4 to TRBJ2-7, with TRBD1 matching over 12 bases. V lost 4 bases and J lost 5; bases outside the gene matches: 7. Germline V gives CDR1 SGHNT, CDR2 YYREEE (reference sequence). This CDR3 contains 15 residues. CDR3 in amino acids: CASSQTGTGGDEQYF. The CDR3, as DNA: TGTGCCAGCAGCCAAACCGGGACAGGGGGCGACGAGCAGTACTTC.

The rearrangement joins TRBV18 to TRBJ2-7; 8 bases fit TRBD2. The germline CDR1 and CDR2 sequences are KGHSH and LQKENI. V trimming: 3 bases; J trimming: 2 bases; junction bases outside the gene matches: 6. CDR3 length: 15 residues. In DNA, the CDR3 is TGTGCCAGCTCACCCACTAGCGGCCTCGCCTACGAGCAGTACTTC. Amino acid sequence: CASSPTSGLAYEQYF.

The chain carries TRBV25-1 and TRBJ1-2, with D unclear. This CDR3 has 12 amino acids. V was shortened by 4 bases and J by 6 bases, with 9 bases between the two germline ends. Looked up from germline, CDR1 is MGHDK and CDR2 is SYGVNS. The CDR3 reads CASSGEINGYTF. Written as DNA, the CDR3 is TGTGCCAGCAGTGGTGAGATTAATGGCTACACCTTC.

The chain has TRBV6-1 and TRBJ1-1; a weak D match, TRBD1 (6 bases). Between the trimmed V and J ends, which lost 3 bases and 4 bases, there was a span of 12 bases. From germline, CDR1 is MNHNS and CDR2 SASEGT. The CDR3 sequence is 14 residues long. The CDR3 here is CASSDQGLLTEAFF. The CDR3, as DNA: TGTGCCAGCAGTGATCAGGGGCTGCTCACTGAAGCTTTCTTT.

The V gene is TRBV7-9, the J gene TRBJ2-3; 8 bases align to TRBD2. The V segment lost 1 base and the J segment 4 bases; nucleotides outside the gene matches: 4. Germline V gene data show CDR1 as SEHNR and CDR2 as FQNEAQ (reference sequence). The CDR3 is 15 amino acids. CDR3 nucleotides: TGTGCCAGCAGCTTAGGGGGACTAGTTGCAGATACGCAGTATTTT. This sequence encodes CASSLGGLVADTQYF.

The V gene is TRBV9, the J gene TRBJ2-2; D gene ambiguous. The CDR3 is 11 amino acids. Germline CDR1 SGDLS, CDR2 YYNGEE. Trimming cost V 5 bases and J 10 bases, with 9 bases left between them. DNA for the CDR3: TGTGCCAGCAGTACCGACACGGAGCTGTTTTTT. This gives the protein CASSTDTELFF.

The chain carries TRBV7-3 and TRBJ2-2; D might be TRBD2 (5 bases). The CDR3 is 15 amino acids. Per the germline V gene, CDR1 is SGHTA and CDR2 is FQGTGA. The V gene lost 5 bases and the J gene lost 1 base, with 11 bases spanning the gap. CDR3 nucleotide sequence: TGTGCCAGCAGCCGAGGAGGACGGAACACCGGGGAGCTGTTTTTT. It is translated as CASSRGGRNTGELFF.